This record covers a single T cell receptor beta chain. The data stem from a study of T cells in Graves' hyperthyroidism and ophthalmopathy. No ophthalmopathy progression within 18 months constituted stable Graves' hyperthyroidism. Regions amplified from RNA transcripts were the TCR beta CDR3 regions. An initial round of RT-PCR targeting the TCR CDR3 relied on the HTBI primer set. TCRdb processed the multiplex PCR reads anew with MiXCR; each CDR3 protein has one entry. The sample consists of 500,000 to 700,000 distinct CDR3 sequences, over 15% of them appearing once. This CDR3 spans 13 amino acids. Germline CDR1 and CDR2: WNHNN and SYGVQD (reference sequence). Trimming pared 1 base from V and 6 bases from J, leaving 8 bases between.

V and J are TRBV10-1 and TRBJ2-3; no clear D. Sequences were obtained from blood. This receptor was obtained from a woman aged 18-35 years with Graves' hyperthyroidism. The CDR3 sequence: CASSEYQRDTQYF. DNA of the CDR3: TGCGCCAGCAGTGAGTACCAGAGGGATACGCAGTATTTT.